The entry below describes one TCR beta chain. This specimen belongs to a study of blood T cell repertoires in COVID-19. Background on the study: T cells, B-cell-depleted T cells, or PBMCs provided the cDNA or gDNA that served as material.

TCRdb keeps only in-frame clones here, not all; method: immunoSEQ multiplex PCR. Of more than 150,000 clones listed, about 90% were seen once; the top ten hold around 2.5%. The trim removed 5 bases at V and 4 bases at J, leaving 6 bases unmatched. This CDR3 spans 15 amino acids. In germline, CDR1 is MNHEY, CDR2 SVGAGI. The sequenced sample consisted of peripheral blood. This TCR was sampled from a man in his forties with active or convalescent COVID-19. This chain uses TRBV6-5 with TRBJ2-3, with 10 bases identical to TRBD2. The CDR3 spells CASSTRAGGSDTQYF. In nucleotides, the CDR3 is TGTGCCAGCAGTACAAGAGCGGGGGGGTCAGATACGCAGTATTTT.